The 5 T cell receptor beta chains below come from one sample, sequenced in a study of regulatory T cells in long-lasting Graves disease. Arm-PCR of CDR3 regions and iRepertoire HTBI primers were the basis on which TCR beta libraries were built. TCRdb recomputed calls from the multiplex PCR reads with MiXCR, one row per CDR3 protein. The sample lists more than 350,000 distinct CDR3 sequences, 15% occurring once. Regarding time point: newly diagnosed GD, antithyroid drugs for less than 3 months. Making the TCR library involved RNA that had been extracted from PBMCs. This same sample was also taken into another study, of T cells in Graves' hyperthyroidism and ophthalmopathy.

Source: peripheral blood mononuclear cells (PBMCs), taken at new diagnosis, from a patient treated with antithyroid drugs. All receptors derive from a woman in her thirties with Graves disease.

This chain links TRBV5-4 with TRBJ2-1, with D perhaps matching TRBD2 (5 bases). The CDR3 sequence is 17 residues long. The V end lost 4 bases, the J end lost 4 bases, and 21 bases lay between the germline ends. From germline, CDR1 is SGHNT and CDR2 YYREEE (reference sequence). The CDR3 region is CASSRHTRVISYNEQFF. The CDR3 DNA is TGTGCCAGCAGCCGTCACACTAGGGTTATTTCTTACAATGAGCAGTTCTTC.

This clonotype was counted at least ten times. The J gene is TRBJ2-3, the V gene TRBV2, with 9 bases identical to TRBD2. This CDR3 contains 16 residues. V trimming: 6 bases; J trimming: 0 bases; junction bases outside the gene matches: 7. Germline V gene sequence: CDR1 SNHLY, CDR2 FYNNEI. The CDR3 sequence is CASSALAGLSTDTQYF. The CDR3 coding sequence is TGTGCCAGCAGCGCCCTAGCGGGATTAAGCACAGATACGCAGTATTTT.

This clonotype came up a few times. The chain links TRBV4-2 to TRBJ2-7; 9 bases map to TRBD2. Germline CDR1 reads LGHNA; CDR2 reads YNFKEQ. Unmatched junction bases numbered 5, after V lost 0 bases and J lost 2 bases. This CDR3 comprises 16 residues. Here the CDR3 DNA reads TGTGCCAGCAGCCAAGAGGGTGGCGGGGGGGCCTACGAGCAGTACTTC. It yields the protein CASSQEGGGGAYEQYF.

Turning to this clonotype: A much larger clone lies a single base off, so this may be a read error. The chain recombines TRBV3-1 with TRBJ1-2; 9 nucleotides agree with TRBD1. V lost 4 bases to trimming and J lost 7 bases; unmatched junction nucleotides: 4. Germline CDR1 is LGHDT and CDR2 is YNNKEL (reference sequence). This CDR3 spans 13 amino acids. The CDR3, as DNA: TGTGCCAGCAGCCCTACAGGGGGCAGTGGCTACACCTTC. Residues: CASSPTGGSGYTF.

This clonotype has just a few counts. This may arise from a read error, as a much more abundant clone is one base away. This chain connects TRBV7-2 to TRBJ2-1; 8 bases are shared with TRBD1. In germline, CDR1 is SGHTA, CDR2 FQGNSA. The CDR3 contains 15 residues. The CDR3 DNA sequence: TGTGCCAGCAGCCGGGACAGGCGCTCCTACAATGAGCAGTCCTTC. As protein: CASSRDRRSYNEQSF.